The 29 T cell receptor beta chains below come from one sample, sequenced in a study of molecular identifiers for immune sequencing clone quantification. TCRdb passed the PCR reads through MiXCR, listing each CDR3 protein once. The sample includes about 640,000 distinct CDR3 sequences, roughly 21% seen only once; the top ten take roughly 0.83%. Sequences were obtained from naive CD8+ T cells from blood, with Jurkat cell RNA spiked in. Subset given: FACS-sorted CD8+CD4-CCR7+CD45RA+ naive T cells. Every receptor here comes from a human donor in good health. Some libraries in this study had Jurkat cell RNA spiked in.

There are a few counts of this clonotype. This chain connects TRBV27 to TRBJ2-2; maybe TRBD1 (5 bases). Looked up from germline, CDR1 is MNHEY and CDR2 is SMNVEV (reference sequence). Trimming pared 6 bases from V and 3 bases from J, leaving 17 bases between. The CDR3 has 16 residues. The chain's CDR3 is CASSPLGVTYTGELFF. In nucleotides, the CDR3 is TGTGCCAGCAGCCCCCTAGGGGTTACATACACCGGGGAGCTGTTTTTT.

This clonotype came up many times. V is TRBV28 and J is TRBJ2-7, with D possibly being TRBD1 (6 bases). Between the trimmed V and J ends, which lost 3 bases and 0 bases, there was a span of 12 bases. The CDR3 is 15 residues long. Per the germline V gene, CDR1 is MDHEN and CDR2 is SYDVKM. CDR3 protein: CASSFEGQASYEQYF. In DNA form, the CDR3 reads TGTGCCAGCAGTTTTGAGGGACAAGCCTCCTACGAGCAGTACTTC. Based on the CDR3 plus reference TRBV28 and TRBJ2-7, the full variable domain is DVKVTQSSRYLVKRTGEKVFLECVQDMDHENMFWYRQDPGLGLRLIYFSYDVKMKEKGDIPEGYSVSREKKERFSLILESASTNQTSMYLCASSFEGQASYEQYFGPGTRLTVT.

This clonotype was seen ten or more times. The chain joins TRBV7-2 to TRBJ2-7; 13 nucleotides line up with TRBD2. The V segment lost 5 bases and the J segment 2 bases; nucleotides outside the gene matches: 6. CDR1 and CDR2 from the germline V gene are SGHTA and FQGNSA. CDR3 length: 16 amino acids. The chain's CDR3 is CASSHRTSGSPYEQYF. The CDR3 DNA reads TGTGCCAGCAGCCACCGGACTAGCGGGAGCCCCTACGAGCAGTACTTC.

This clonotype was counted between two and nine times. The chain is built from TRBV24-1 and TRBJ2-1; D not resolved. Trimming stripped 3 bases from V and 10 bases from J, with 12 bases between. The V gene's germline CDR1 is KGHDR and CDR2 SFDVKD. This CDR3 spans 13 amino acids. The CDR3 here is CATSDPRTGEQFF. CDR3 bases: TGTGCCACCAGTGATCCCCGGACCGGCGAGCAGTTCTTC.

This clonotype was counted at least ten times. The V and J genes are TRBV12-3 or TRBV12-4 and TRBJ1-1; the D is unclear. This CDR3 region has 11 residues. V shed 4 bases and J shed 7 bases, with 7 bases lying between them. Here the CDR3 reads CASSSRYEAFF. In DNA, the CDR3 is TGTGCCAGCAGTTCCCGTTATGAAGCTTTCTTT.

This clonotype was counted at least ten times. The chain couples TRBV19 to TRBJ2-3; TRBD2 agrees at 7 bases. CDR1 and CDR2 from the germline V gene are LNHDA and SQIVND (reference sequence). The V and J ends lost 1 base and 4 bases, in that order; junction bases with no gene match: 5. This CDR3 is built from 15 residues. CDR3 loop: CASSIVGGGADTQYF. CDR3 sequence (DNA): TGTGCCAGTAGTATAGTCGGCGGGGGAGCAGATACGCAGTATTTT.

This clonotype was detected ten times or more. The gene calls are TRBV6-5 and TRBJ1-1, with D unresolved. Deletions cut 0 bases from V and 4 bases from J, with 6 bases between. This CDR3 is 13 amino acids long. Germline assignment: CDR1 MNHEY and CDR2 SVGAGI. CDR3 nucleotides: TGTGCCAGCAGTTACTCCCCAGGCACTGAAGCTTTCTTT. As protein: CASSYSPGTEAFF.

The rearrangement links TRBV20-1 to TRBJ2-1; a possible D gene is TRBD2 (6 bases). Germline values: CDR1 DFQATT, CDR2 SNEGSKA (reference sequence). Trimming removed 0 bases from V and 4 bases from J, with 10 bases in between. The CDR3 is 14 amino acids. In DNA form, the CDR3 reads TGCAGTGCTAGAGATGGCGGGGCGTACAATGAGCAGTTCTTC. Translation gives CSARDGGAYNEQFF.

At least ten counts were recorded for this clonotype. CDR3 sequence (DNA): TGTGCCAGCAACTCCGGGGCCCTCAGGGGGGCAGATACGCAGTATTTT. Protein sequence: CASNSGALRGADTQYF. The chain carries TRBV7-9 and TRBJ2-3, with a possible D match to TRBD1 (7 bases). Germline assignment: CDR1 SEHNR and CDR2 FQNEAQ (reference sequence). Trimming removed 7 bases at V and 4 bases at J, with 21 bases between. The CDR3 length is 16 residues.

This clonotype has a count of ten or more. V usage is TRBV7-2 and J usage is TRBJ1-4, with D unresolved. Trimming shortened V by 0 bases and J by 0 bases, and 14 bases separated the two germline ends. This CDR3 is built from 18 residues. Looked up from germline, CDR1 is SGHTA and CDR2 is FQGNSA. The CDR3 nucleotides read TGTGCCAGCAGCTTAGCGTATGATCGTGATGCAACTAATGAAAAACTGTTTTTT. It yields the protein CASSLAYDRDATNEKLFF.

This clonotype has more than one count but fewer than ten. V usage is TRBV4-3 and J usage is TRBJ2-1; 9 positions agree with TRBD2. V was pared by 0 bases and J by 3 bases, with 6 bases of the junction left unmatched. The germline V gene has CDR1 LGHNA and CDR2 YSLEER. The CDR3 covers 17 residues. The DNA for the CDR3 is TGCGCCAGCAGCCAAGAAGTAGCGGGGGTGAACTACAATGAGCAGTTCTTC. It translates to CASSQEVAGVNYNEQFF.

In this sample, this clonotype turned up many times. The CDR3 sequence is CAWSPSDNEQFF. DNA for the CDR3: TGTGCCTGGAGTCCCTCGGATAATGAGCAGTTCTTC. This chain links TRBV30 with TRBJ2-1, with D uncertain. The germline V gene encodes CDR1 GTSNPN and CDR2 SVGIG (reference sequence). The CDR3 runs 12 residues. The germline V and J ends were trimmed by 2 bases and 7 bases, with 9 bases remaining between them.

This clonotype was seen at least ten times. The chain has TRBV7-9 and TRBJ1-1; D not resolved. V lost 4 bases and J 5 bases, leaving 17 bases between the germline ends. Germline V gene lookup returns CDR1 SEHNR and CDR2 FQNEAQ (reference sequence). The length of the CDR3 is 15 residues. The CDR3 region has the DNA TGTGCCAGCAGCTGGGAAGACGGGCAAGAGACTGAAGCTTTCTTT. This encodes CASSWEDGQETEAFF. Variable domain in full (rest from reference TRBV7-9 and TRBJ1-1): DTGVSQNPRHKITKRGQNVTFRCDPISEHNRLYWYRQTLGQGPEFLTYFQNEAQLEKSRLLSDRFSAERPKGSFSTLEIQRTEQGDSAMYLCASSWEDGQETEAFFGQGTRLTVV.

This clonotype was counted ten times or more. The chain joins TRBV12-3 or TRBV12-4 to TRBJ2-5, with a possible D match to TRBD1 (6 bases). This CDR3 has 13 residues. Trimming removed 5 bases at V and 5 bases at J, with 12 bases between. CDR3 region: CASSQGSRETQYF. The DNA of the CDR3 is TGTGCCAGCAGTCAGGGGTCGAGGGAGACCCAGTACTTC.

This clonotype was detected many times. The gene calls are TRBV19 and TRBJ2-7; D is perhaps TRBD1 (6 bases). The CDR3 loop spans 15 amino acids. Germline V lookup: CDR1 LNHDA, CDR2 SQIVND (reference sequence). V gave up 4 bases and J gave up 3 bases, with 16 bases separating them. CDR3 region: CASSTSGTPYYEQYF. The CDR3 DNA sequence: TGTGCCAGTAGTACCTCCGGGACACCTTACTACGAGCAGTACTTC.

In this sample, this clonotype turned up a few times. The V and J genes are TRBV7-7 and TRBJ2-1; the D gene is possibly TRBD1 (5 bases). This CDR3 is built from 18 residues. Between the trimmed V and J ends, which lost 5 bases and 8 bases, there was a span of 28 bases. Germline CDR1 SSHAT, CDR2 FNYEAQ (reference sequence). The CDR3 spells CASSPIAATESGHHEQFF. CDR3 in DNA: TGTGCCAGCAGCCCCATAGCAGCGACAGAATCCGGTCATCATGAGCAGTTCTTC.

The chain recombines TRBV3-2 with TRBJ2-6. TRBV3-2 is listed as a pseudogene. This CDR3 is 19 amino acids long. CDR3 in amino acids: CASSQDPAESLPGANVLTF. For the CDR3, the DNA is TGTGCCAGCAGCCAAGATCCCGCAGAAAGTCTTCCTGGGGCCAACGTCCTGACTTTC.

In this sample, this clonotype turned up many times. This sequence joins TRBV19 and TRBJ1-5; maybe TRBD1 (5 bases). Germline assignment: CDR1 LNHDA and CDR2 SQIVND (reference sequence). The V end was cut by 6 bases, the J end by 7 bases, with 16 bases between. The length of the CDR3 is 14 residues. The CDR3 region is CASRVKGSIQPQHF. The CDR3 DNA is TGTGCCAGTAGGGTGAAGGGGTCGATCCAGCCCCAGCATTTT.

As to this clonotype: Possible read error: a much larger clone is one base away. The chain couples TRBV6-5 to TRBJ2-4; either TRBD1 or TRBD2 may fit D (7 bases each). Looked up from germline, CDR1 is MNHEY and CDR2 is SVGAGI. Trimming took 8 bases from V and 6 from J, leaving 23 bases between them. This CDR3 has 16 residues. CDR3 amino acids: CASGLWEGAAGNIQYF. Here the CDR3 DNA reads TGTGCCAGCGGGCTCTGGGAGGGGGCGGCGGGAAACATTCAGTACTTC.

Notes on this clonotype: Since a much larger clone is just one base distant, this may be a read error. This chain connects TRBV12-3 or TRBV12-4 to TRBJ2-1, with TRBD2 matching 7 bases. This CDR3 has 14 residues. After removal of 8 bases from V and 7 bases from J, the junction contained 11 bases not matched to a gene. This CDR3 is CASWRAGVNNEQFF. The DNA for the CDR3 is TGTGCCAGCTGGAGGGCGGGAGTTAATAATGAGCAGTTCTTC.

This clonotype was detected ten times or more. The chain's CDR3 is CASSVETAYQETQYF. The CDR3 DNA follows: TGTGCCAGCAGCGTAGAGACAGCGTACCAAGAGACCCAGTACTTC. The genes are TRBV9 and TRBJ2-5; possible D gene TRBD1, 5 bases. Germline CDR1 and CDR2: SGDLS and YYNGEE. V shed 0 bases and J shed 0 bases, with 9 bases lying between them. The CDR3 runs 15 residues.

CDR3 protein: CSGLTGYAGELFF. Here the CDR3 DNA reads TGCAGCGGTTTGACAGGGTACGCCGGGGAGCTGTTTTTT. V usage is TRBV29-1 and J usage is TRBJ2-2, with TRBD1 matching 7 bases. Per the germline V gene, CDR1 is SQVTM and CDR2 is ANQGSEA. After removal of 7 bases from V and 6 bases from J, the junction contained 8 bases not matched to a gene. The CDR3 totals 13 residues.

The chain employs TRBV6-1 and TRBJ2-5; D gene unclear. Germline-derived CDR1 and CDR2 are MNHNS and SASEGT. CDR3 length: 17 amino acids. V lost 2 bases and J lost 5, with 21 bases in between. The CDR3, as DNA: TGTGCCAGCAGTGAACTCCCCCCCGAGACACTTGACGAGACCCAGTACTTC. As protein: CASSELPPETLDETQYF.

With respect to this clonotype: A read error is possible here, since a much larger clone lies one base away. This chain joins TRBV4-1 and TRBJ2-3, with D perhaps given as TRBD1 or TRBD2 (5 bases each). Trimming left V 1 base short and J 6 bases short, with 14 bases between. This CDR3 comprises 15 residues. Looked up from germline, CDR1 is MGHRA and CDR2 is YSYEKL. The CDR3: CASSQGQRALDTQYF. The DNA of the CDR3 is TGCGCCAGCAGCCAAGGACAGAGGGCGCTTGATACGCAGTATTTT.

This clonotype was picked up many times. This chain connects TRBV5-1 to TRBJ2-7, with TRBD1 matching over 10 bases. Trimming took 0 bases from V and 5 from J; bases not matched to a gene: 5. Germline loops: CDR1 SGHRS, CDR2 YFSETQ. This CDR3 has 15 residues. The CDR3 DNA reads TGCGCCAGCAGCTTGGACCCGGGACAGGGGAACGAGCAGTACTTC. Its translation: CASSLDPGQGNEQYF.

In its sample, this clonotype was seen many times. The CDR3 DNA sequence: TGCGCCAGCAGCCAGTACCTAGCGGGGGGGCCGACAGATACGCAGTATTTT. Amino acid sequence: CASSQYLAGGPTDTQYF. J is TRBJ2-3 and V is TRBV4-3; 12 positions match TRBD2. With V trimmed by 3 bases and J by 3 bases, 7 bases remained unmatched. This CDR3 is built from 17 residues. In germline, CDR1 is LGHNA, CDR2 YSLEER.

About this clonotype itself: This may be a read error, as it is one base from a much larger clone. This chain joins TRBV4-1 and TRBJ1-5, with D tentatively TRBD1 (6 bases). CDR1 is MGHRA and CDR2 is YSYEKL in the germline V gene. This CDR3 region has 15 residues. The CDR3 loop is CASGQWSGAGQPQHF. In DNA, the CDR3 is TGCGCCAGCGGCCAGTGGTCAGGGGCGGGTCAGCCCCAGCATTTT.

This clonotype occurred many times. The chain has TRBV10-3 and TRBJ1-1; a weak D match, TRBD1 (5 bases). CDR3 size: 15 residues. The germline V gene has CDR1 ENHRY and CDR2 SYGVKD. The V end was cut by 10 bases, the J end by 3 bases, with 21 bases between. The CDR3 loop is CATRKQGTEDTEAFF. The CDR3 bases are TGTGCCACCAGGAAACAAGGGACGGAAGACACTGAAGCTTTCTTT.

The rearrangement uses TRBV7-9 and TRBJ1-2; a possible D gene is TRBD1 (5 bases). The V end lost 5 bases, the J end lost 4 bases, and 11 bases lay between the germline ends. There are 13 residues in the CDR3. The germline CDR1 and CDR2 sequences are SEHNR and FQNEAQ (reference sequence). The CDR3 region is CASSPTDPYGYTF. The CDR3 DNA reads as TGTGCCAGCAGCCCGACAGACCCCTATGGCTACACCTTC.